One and the same sample provided the 7 T cell receptor beta chains below, sequenced in a study of T-cell reconstitution after alpha-beta-depleted transplantation in children (TCRdb year 2016). This sample's treatment or condition label indicates: allogeneic hematopoietic cell transplantation with graft depleted of TCRalphabeta T cells and CD19 B cells. The library was made by PCR. Sequenced on an Illumina HiSeq 2500. To normalize quantification of the TCRbeta repertoire, the TCR libraries were built with molecular barcoding that relied on unique molecular identifiers. TCRdb handled the public reads itself, with Q25 trimming in fastp and clone calling in MiXCR, and kept productive beta chains. CDR3 protein sequences are deduplicated, and each keeps its most common genes and DNA. This sample is represented by approximately 1,000,000 distinct CDR3 sequences; about 31% of them were singletons. Roughly 30% of the sample belongs to the ten largest clones.

This specimen was PBMCs, mostly from graft donor cells, taken 360 days after TCRalphabeta/CD19-depleted stem cell transplant. The receptor set was obtained from a boy younger than two who had a stem cell transplant for SCID, so the T cells may come from the graft donor.

This chain links TRBV19 with TRBJ2-7, with 9 bases identical to TRBD1. V lost 3 bases to trimming and J lost 5 bases; unmatched junction nucleotides: 5. CDR3 size: 14 residues. Germline V gene data show CDR1 as LNHDA and CDR2 as SQIVND (reference sequence). In DNA form, the CDR3 reads TGTGCCAGTAGTATCTACAGGGGGCACGACGAGCAGTACTTC. Translation gives CASSIYRGHDEQYF.

This clonotype has only a few counts. This chain uses TRBV7-2 with TRBJ2-5; D possibly corresponds to TRBD1 (6 bases). Germline assignment: CDR1 SGHTA and CDR2 FQGNSA. The CDR3 sequence is 12 residues long. V lost 7 bases and J 5 bases, leaving 11 bases between the germline ends. The CDR3 reads CASKGDAETQYF. The DNA of the CDR3 is TGTGCCAGCAAGGGGGACGCCGAGACCCAGTACTTC.

The chain joins TRBV11-2 to TRBJ2-3; D is ambiguous. The ends were cut back, 2 bases at V and 2 bases at J, with 11 bases in the middle. The CDR3 covers 15 residues. Germline V lookup: CDR1 SGHAT, CDR2 FQNNGV. The CDR3 region is CASSLSGYFTDTQYF. The CDR3 DNA follows: TGTGCCAGCAGCTTATCGGGCTACTTCACAGATACGCAGTATTTT.

This chain joins TRBV20-1 and TRBJ2-3, with D perhaps TRBD2 (6 bases). This CDR3 is 15 amino acids long. Germline assignment: CDR1 DFQATT and CDR2 SNEGSKA (reference sequence). Trimming shortened V by 3 bases and J by 6 bases, and 19 bases separated the two germline ends. The CDR3 DNA reads as TGCAGTGCTAGCGGGGGTGCGCCACCCTGGGATACGCAGTATTTT. Its protein product is CSASGGAPPWDTQYF.

This clonotype was counted only a few times. The chain couples TRBV27 to TRBJ2-6; D may correspond to TRBD1 or TRBD2 (5 bases each). The CDR3 is 20 residues long. The V gene lost 6 bases and the J gene lost 0 bases, with 24 bases spanning the gap. CDR1 MNHEY and CDR2 SMNVEV come from the germline V gene (reference sequence). The CDR3 DNA is TGTGCCAGCAGCCGGGACGTGCGTTCAGCTCTGGGCTCTGGGGCCAACGTCCTGACTTTC. This translates into CASSRDVRSALGSGANVLTF.

The chain employs TRBV7-2 and TRBJ2-1; TRBD1 might be the D (6 bases). Trimming pared 1 base from V and 7 bases from J, leaving 14 bases between. Germline values: CDR1 SGHTA, CDR2 FQGNSA. The CDR3 runs 15 residues. The CDR3 loop reads CASSLVQGLGNEQFF. CDR3 DNA sequence: TGTGCCAGCAGCTTAGTACAGGGTCTCGGGAATGAGCAGTTCTTC.

This clonotype was seen a few times. V is TRBV7-2 and J is TRBJ2-1; D is unresolved. Trimming shortened V by 0 bases and J by 5 bases, and 11 bases separated the two germline ends. CDR3 size: 15 residues. Germline loops: CDR1 SGHTA, CDR2 FQGNSA. The CDR3 DNA sequence: TGTGCCAGCAGCTTAGCGAAAGGATTCCACAATGAGCAGTTCTTC. This translates into CASSLAKGFHNEQFF.